This entry describes one T cell receptor (beta chain). Sequencing used immunoSEQ multiplex PCR; TCRdb keeps in-frame clones, though not all of them. The data contain 60,000 to 100,000 clones, 89% of them singletons. This record comes from a study of control samples from healthy donors and cancer patients. V lost 5 bases, J lost 4 bases, and 15 bases lay in between. The germline gives CDR1 SGHTA, CDR2 FQGNSA. The CDR3 covers 14 residues. The sequence was obtained from a man in his forties or fifties in good health. The rearrangement joins TRBV7-2 to TRBJ2-7; TRBD1 might be the D (6 bases). Sequencing input: blood. In DNA form, the CDR3 reads TGTGCCAGCAGCCAGGGGACGGTTAGGTACGAGCAGTACTTC. This codes for CASSQGTVRYEQYF.